These 21 T cell receptor beta chains came from one sample sequenced in a study of shared clonotypes between healthy human individuals. Positively selected for CCR7, the CD45RO-negative cells used as naive CD8 cells excluded terminally differentiated effector memory CD45RA+ cells. Here immunoSEQ multiplex PCR was the method, and the copy in TCRdb shows in-frame clones only, minus some. The table has about 1.9 million clones, about 93% seen once. The sequenced material came from naive CD8+ T cells from PBMCs. The receptors come from a man aged 18 to 30 in good health. Some clones in this sample may be carry-over from other donors' samples.

J is TRBJ2-7 and V is TRBV28; unclear D gene. Germline CDR1 MDHEN, CDR2 SYDVKM. The CDR3 is 13 amino acids. V was shortened by 5 bases and J by 5 bases, with 13 bases between the two germline ends. The CDR3 loop is CASSDQVRDEQYF. The CDR3 coding sequence is TGTGCCAGCAGTGACCAGGTCCGGGACGAGCAGTACTTC.

The rearrangement uses TRBV4-1 and TRBJ2-7, with D unclear. The ends were cut back, 4 bases at V and 0 bases at J, with 10 bases in the middle. The germline gives CDR1 MGHRA, CDR2 YSYEKL. The CDR3 runs to 14 residues. CDR3 amino acids: CASSLRGASYEQYF. The CDR3 DNA is TGCGCCAGCAGCCTAAGAGGCGCCTCCTACGAGCAGTACTTC.

About this clone: The junction shows a germline mismatch at one end, possibly a read error. The gene calls are TRBV7-9 and TRBJ2-3; D is perhaps TRBD1 (5 bases). The V gene's germline CDR1 is SEHNR and CDR2 FQNEAQ (reference sequence). The CDR3 has 12 residues. In nucleotides, the CDR3 is TGTGCCAGCAGCCGGCAGCATGACAGACCAGGTTTT. It encodes CASSRQHDRPGF.

The rearrangement links TRBV4-3 to TRBJ2-3; no firm D call. This CDR3 is 15 amino acids long. Germline V gene data show CDR1 as LGHNA and CDR2 as YSLEER. V shed 0 bases and J shed 1 base, with 8 bases lying between them. The CDR3 DNA reads as TGCGCCAGCAGCCAAGATTCGAGCGGCACAGATACGCAGTATTTT. Its translation: CASSQDSSGTDTQYF.

This clone was seen once. The chain couples TRBV18 to TRBJ1-2, with D possibly matching TRBD1 (5 bases). Trimming took 1 base from V and 0 from J, leaving 12 bases between them. Looked up from germline, CDR1 is KGHSH and CDR2 is LQKENI. The CDR3 covers 16 residues. The CDR3 region is CASSPLRGRSNYGYTF. CDR3 nucleotide sequence: TGTGCCAGCTCACCACTTAGGGGTCGTTCTAACTATGGCTACACCTTC.

The chain joins TRBV5-1 to TRBJ2-5; perhaps D is TRBD1 or TRBD2 (6 bases each). Germline V lookup: CDR1 SGHRS, CDR2 YFSETQ. The CDR3 contains 13 residues. V lost 2 bases and J lost 5, with 10 bases in between. For the CDR3, the DNA is TGCGCCAGCAGCTTTATGGGGGGCGAGACCCAGTACTTC. Translated: CASSFMGGETQYF.

The chain is built from TRBV7-8 and TRBJ2-3; 9 bases fit TRBD2. The germline CDR1 and CDR2 sequences are SGHVS and FQNEAQ. The CDR3 extends over 15 amino acids. V trimming: 3 bases; J trimming: 3 bases; junction bases outside the gene matches: 4. The chain's CDR3 is CASSFEGLATDTQYF. In nucleotides, the CDR3 is TGTGCCAGCAGCTTCGAGGGACTAGCTACAGATACGCAGTATTTT.

The rearrangement uses TRBV9 and TRBJ1-1; D gene unclear. The CDR3 spans 15 residues. Germline lookup yields CDR1 SGDLS and CDR2 YYNGEE. Trimming left V 4 bases short and J 4 bases short, with 17 bases between. The chain's CDR3 is CASSPKGVEVTEAFF. Written as DNA, the CDR3 is TGTGCCAGCAGCCCAAAGGGTGTCGAGGTCACTGAAGCTTTCTTT.

This clone was observed a single time. The chain combines TRBV2 with TRBJ2-7, with D perhaps TRBD2 (5 bases). Between the trimmed V and J ends, which lost 7 bases and 7 bases, there was a span of 11 bases. Per the germline V gene, CDR1 is SNHLY and CDR2 is FYNNEI. CDR3 length: 11 residues. The CDR3 sequence: CASTGPGEQYF. The DNA of the CDR3 is TGTGCCAGCACCGGACCGGGGGAGCAGTACTTC.

This clone appeared a single time. The chain couples TRBV7-9 to TRBJ1-4, with a possible D match to TRBD1 (5 bases). Per germline, CDR1 SEHNR and CDR2 FQNEAQ (reference sequence). Between the trimmed V and J ends, which lost 7 bases and 4 bases, there was a span of 10 bases. The CDR3 contains 13 residues. The CDR3 DNA is TGTGCCAGCAATTCGGGGGGTAATGAAAAACTGTTTTTT. It codes for CASNSGGNEKLFF.

The CDR3 DNA reads TGCGCCAGCAGTCCGGGGCCCAAACCCATCTATGGCTACACCTTC. This encodes CASSPGPKPIYGYTF. This chain connects TRBV10-1 to TRBJ1-2, with D perhaps matching TRBD1 (5 bases). This CDR3 region has 15 residues. The V and J ends lost 5 bases and 4 bases respectively, with 17 bases between them. Germline-derived CDR1 and CDR2 are WNHNN and SYGVQD (reference sequence).

For this clone: Other DNA sequences in this specimen translate into the identical CDR3. V is TRBV6-5 and J is TRBJ1-2; D gene ambiguous. The germline CDR1 and CDR2 sequences are MNHEY and SVGAGI. Trimming stripped 5 bases from V and 2 bases from J, with 9 bases between. The CDR3 runs to 13 residues. This CDR3 is CASSPRTNYGYTF. In DNA form, the CDR3 reads TGTGCCAGCAGTCCCCGAACGAACTATGGCTACACCTTC.

The chain employs TRBV6-5 and TRBJ2-3; no definite D call. The CDR3 length is 13 residues. V was clipped by 4 bases and J by 2 bases, with 7 bases between them. Germline V gene sequence: CDR1 MNHEY, CDR2 SVGAGI. The DNA for the CDR3 is TGTGCCAGCAGTTTGAAAGACACAGATACGCAGTATTTT. Its translation is CASSLKDTDTQYF.

The J gene is TRBJ1-6, the V gene TRBV5-6; D call uncertain. V was cut by 4 bases and J by 2 bases, with 7 bases left in between. Germline lookup yields CDR1 SGHDT and CDR2 YYEEEE. This CDR3 is built from 14 residues. The CDR3 DNA sequence: TGTGCCAGCAGCGCAGGAACCTATAATTCACCCCTCCACTTT. Protein: CASSAGTYNSPLHF.

V and J are TRBV2 and TRBJ2-3; D not resolved. Germline assignment: CDR1 SNHLY and CDR2 FYNNEI. The CDR3 sequence is 15 residues long. The germline V and J ends were trimmed by 4 bases and 2 bases, with 13 bases remaining between them. CDR3 DNA: TGTGCCAGCAGTGCCTTCGGATGGGACACAGATACGCAGTATTTT. Translated: CASSAFGWDTDTQYF.

This rearrangement joins TRBV9 to TRBJ2-5; 7 bases align to TRBD1. Looked up from germline, CDR1 is SGDLS and CDR2 is YYNGEE. Trimming at V came to 4 bases and at J to 1 base, leaving 10 bases not matched to a gene. The CDR3 is made up of 16 amino acids. CDR3 in DNA: TGTGCCAGCAGCCCCCAGACAGGGAACACCCAAGAGACCCAGTACTTC. It codes for CASSPQTGNTQETQYF.

The CDR3 DNA reads as TGTGCCAGCACCACCGATGGGGGGAGAAGCACAGATACGCAGTATTTT. Translating gives CASTTDGGRSTDTQYF. The rearrangement links TRBV9 to TRBJ2-3; a possible D gene is TRBD2 (6 bases). The CDR3 totals 16 residues. Trimming left V 6 bases short and J 0 bases short, with 17 bases between. Germline V gene sequence: CDR1 SGDLS, CDR2 YYNGEE.

The rearrangement uses TRBV7-9 and TRBJ2-5; perhaps D is TRBD1 or TRBD2 (5 bases each). Looked up from germline, CDR1 is SEHNR and CDR2 is FQNEAQ (reference sequence). Trimming removed 5 bases at V and 4 bases at J, with 17 bases between. This CDR3 comprises 15 residues. Here the CDR3 DNA reads TGTGCCAGCAGCCTACTAGACGCGAGGGGAGAGACCCAGTACTTC. This translates into CASSLLDARGETQYF.

The CDR3 sequence: CASSIVWTGSGNQPQHF. The CDR3, as DNA: TGTGCCAGTAGTATAGTCTGGACAGGGAGTGGCAATCAGCCCCAGCATTTT. The chain employs TRBV19 and TRBJ1-5; 8 bases match TRBD1. This CDR3 has 17 residues. V shed 1 base, J shed 2 bases, and the junction held 7 bases outside the gene matches. The germline V gene encodes CDR1 LNHDA and CDR2 SQIVND (reference sequence).

The V call is TRBV13, the J call TRBJ2-1; 9 bases line up with TRBD2. This CDR3 is 15 amino acids long. The junction had 6 bases not matched to a gene; V was cut back by 3 bases and J by 6 bases. Germline V CDR1 and CDR2: PRHDT, FYEKMQ (reference sequence). The CDR3 DNA reads as TGTGCCAGCAGCTTCGAGTCTAGCGGGACCAATGAGCAGTTCTTC. It specifies CASSFESSGTNEQFF.

The chain couples TRBV5-1 to TRBJ2-7; D gene unclear. From germline, CDR1 is SGHRS and CDR2 YFSETQ. With 0 bases removed from V and 0 bases from J, the gap between germline ends came to 16 bases. This CDR3 contains 17 residues. The CDR3 region has the DNA TGCGCCAGCAGCTTGGAGGGTGGGGTCCATAGCTCCTACGAGCAGTACTTC. Protein sequence: CASSLEGGVHSSYEQYF.